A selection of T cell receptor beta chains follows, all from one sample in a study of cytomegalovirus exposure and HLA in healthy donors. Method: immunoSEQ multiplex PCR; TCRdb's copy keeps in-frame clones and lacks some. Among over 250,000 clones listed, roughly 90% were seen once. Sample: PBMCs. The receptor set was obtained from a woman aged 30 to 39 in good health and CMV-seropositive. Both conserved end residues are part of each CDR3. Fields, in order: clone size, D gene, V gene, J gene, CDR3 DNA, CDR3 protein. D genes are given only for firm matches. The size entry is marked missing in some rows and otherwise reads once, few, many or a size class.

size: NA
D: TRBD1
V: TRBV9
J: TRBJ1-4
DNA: TGTGCCAGCAGCGTAGGGTCGACAGGGGGAGGCTCCAATGAAAAACTGTTTTTT
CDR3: CASSVGSTGGGSNEKLFF

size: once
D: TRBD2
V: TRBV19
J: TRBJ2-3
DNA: TGTGCCAGTAGTAGGGGACTAGCGGACCGTAGCACAGATACGCAGTATTTT
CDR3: CASSRGLADRSTDTQYF

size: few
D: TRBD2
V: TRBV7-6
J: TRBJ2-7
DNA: TGTGCCAGCAGCTGGGATGGCGGGAGAGGGGCCGAGCAGTACTTC
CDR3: CASSWDGGRGAEQYF

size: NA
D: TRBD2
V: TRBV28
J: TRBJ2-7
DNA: TGTGCCAGCAGTTCCAGGACTAGCGGGAGTTTCGAGCAGTACTTC
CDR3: CASSSRTSGSFEQYF

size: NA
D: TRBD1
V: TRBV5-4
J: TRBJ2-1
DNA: TGTGCCAGCAGCCCGGGACAGGGGACCTACAATGAGCAGTTCTTC
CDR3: CASSPGQGTYNEQFF

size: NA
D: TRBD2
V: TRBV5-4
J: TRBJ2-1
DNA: TGTGCCAGCAGCCCCAAGGGACTAGCGGGAGGGGGGCAGTTCTTC
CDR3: CASSPKGLAGGGQFF

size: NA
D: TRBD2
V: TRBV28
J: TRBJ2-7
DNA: TGTGCCAGCATAATAGCGGGGGATCCCTCCTACGAGCAGTACTTC
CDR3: CASIIAGDPSYEQYF

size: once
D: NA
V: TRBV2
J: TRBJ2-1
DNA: TGTGCCAGCAGTACTAGCAATGAGCAGTTCTTC
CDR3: CASSTSNEQFF

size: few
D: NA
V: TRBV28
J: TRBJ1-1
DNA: TGTGCCAGCAGTTTTCCCGGGGTAGCGATGGCTGAAGCTTTCTTT
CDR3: CASSFPGVAMAEAFF

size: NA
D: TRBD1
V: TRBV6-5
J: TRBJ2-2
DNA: TGTGCCAGCAGCTCGGACAGGGGGGCCACCGGGGAGCTGTTTTTT
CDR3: CASSSDRGATGELFF

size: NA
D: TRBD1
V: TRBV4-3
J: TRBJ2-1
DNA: TGCGCCAGCAGCCAAGATGGGGACAGTAGGGATGAGCAGTTCTTC
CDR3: CASSQDGDSRDEQFF

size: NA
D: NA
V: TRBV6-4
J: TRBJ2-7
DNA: TGTGCCAGCAGTGACGGGTACGAGCAGTACTTC
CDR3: CASSDGYEQYF

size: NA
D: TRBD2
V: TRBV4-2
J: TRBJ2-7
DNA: TGTGCCAGCAGCCAAGGGGACTACTCCTACGAGCAGTACTTC
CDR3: CASSQGDYSYEQYF

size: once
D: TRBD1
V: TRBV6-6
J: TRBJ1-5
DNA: TGTGCCAGCAGAACAGGGGGAGGTGGGCCCCAGCATTTT
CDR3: CASRTGGGGPQHF

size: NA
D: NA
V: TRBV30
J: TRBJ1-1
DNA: TGTGCCTGGAGTGTAATCGGGGGGAGGGAAGCTTTCTTT
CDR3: CAWSVIGGREAFF

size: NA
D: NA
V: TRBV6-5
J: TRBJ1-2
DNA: TGTGCCAGCAGTTCGGGACTCACATTGGGTTATGGCTACACCTTC
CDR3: CASSSGLTLGYGYTF

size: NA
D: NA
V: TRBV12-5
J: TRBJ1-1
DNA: TGTGCTAGTAGGGCCCCGACGAGCACTGAAGCTTTCTTT
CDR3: CASRAPTSTEAFF

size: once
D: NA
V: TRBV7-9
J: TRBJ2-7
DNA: TGTGCCAGCAGCCCCCAGGGGAAAGGGTACGAGCAGTACTTC
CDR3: CASSPQGKGYEQYF

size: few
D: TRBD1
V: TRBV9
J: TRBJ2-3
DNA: TGTGCCAGCAGACAGGGGGCGGAAGATACGCAGTATTTT
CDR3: CASRQGAEDTQYF

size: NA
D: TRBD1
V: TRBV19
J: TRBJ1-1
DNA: TGTGCCAGTAGTATCCAGGGGGCAGAAGCTTTCTTT
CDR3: CASSIQGAEAFF

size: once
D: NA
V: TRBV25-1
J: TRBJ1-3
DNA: TGTGCCAGCAGTGTTGACAGCCACTCTGGAAACACCATATATTTT
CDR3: CASSVDSHSGNTIYF

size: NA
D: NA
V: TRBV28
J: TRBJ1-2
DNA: TGTGCCAGCAACGCCGGTGGACAGAACTATGGCTACACCTTC
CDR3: CASNAGGQNYGYTF

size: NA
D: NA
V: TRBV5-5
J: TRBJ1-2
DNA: TGTGCCAGCAGGTCCGTAGGGGGGGCTGACTATGGCTACACCTTC
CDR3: CASRSVGGADYGYTF

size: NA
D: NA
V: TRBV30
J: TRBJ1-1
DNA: TGTGCCTGGAGTGTACGTCTGATATGGAACACTGAAGCTTTCTTT
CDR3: CAWSVRLIWNTEAFF

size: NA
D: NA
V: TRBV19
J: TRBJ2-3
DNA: TGTGCCAGTCGGAGCACAGATACGCAGTATTTT
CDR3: CASRSTDTQYF

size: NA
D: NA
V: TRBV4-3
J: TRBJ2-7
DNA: TGCGCCAGCAGCCAAGTACTATCTACGGGCGAGCAGTACTTC
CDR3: CASSQVLSTGEQYF

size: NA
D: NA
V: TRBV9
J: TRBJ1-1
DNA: TGTGCCAGCAGCGGGTCAACGGGGACGGTGAACACTGAAGCTTTCTTT
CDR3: CASSGSTGTVNTEAFF

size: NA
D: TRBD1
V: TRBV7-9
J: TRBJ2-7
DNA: TGTGCCAGCAGCTTAAAACAGGGGGCAAGGGAGCAGTACTTC
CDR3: CASSLKQGAREQYF

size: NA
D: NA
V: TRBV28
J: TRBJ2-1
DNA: TGTGCCAGCAGTTTATTCGCGGGGACCTACAATGAGCAGTTCTTC
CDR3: CASSLFAGTYNEQFF

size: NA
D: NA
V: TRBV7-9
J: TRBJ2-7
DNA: TGTGCCAGCCACGATCCGGGTCACGAGCAGTACTTC
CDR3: CASHDPGHEQYF

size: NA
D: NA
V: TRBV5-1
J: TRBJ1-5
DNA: TGCGCCAGCAGTCCGCAGGGGAATCAGCCCCAGCATTTT
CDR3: CASSPQGNQPQHF

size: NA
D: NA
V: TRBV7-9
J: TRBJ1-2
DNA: TGTGCCAGCAAGGGTGAAGCCTATGGCTACACCTTC
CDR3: CASKGEAYGYTF

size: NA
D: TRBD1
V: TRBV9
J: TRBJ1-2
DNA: TGTGCCAGCAGCCACTCTTCGGGGACAGGGAAAAGTGGCTACACCTTC
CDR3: CASSHSSGTGKSGYTF

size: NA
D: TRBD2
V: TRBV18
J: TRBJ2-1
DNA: TGTGCCAGCTCACCACCGAACGCCAAGCGGGAGGCGTACAATGAGCAGTTCTTC
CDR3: CASSPPNAKREAYNEQFF

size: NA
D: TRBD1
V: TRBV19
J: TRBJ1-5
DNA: TGTGCCAGAATCCGGACAGGGATAGATGAAAGCAATCAGCCCCAGCATTTT
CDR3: CARIRTGIDESNQPQHF

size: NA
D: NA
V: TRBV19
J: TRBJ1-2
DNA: TGTGCCAGTAGTATCGTCGCAGGGGCCGCGAATGGCTACACCTTC
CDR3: CASSIVAGAANGYTF

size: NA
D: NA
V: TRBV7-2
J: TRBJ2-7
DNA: TGTGCCAGCAGCTTAGTGACGGATGACCGCGAGCAGTACTTC
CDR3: CASSLVTDDREQYF

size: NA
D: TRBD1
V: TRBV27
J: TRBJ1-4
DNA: TGTGCCAGCAGTTTATCGGGGACAGAAAATGAAAAACTGTTTTTT
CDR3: CASSLSGTENEKLFF

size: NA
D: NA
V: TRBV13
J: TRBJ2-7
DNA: TGTGCCAGCAGCTTAGTCGACGAGCAGTACTTC
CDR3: CASSLVDEQYF

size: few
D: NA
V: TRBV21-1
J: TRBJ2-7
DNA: TGTGCCAGCAGCAATGAGCACAGGGGGCCTTACGAGCAGTACTTC
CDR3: CASSNEHRGPYEQYF

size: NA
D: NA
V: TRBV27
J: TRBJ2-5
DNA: TGTGCCAGCAGGGGCGGAGAGACCCAGTACTTC
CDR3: CASRGGETQYF

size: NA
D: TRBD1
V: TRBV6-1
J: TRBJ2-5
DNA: TGTGCCAGCAGTGAAGGACAGGGAAGGGGAGCAGGCAGGGCCCAGTACTTC
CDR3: CASSEGQGRGAGRAQYF

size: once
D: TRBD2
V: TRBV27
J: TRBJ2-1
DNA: TGTGCCAGCAGTTTACGCGTGACTAGCGGGGACAATGAGCAGTTCTTC
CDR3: CASSLRVTSGDNEQFF

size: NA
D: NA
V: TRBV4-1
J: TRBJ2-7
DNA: TGCGCCAGCAGCCTCACACCCGGACAAGTGGGGTCCTACGAGCAGTACTTC
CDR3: CASSLTPGQVGSYEQYF

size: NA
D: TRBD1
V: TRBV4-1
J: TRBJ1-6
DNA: TGCGCCAGCAGCCAACCTGACCGGGACAGAAATTCACCCCTCCACTTT
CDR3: CASSQPDRDRNSPLHF

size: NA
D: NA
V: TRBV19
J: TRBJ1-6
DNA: TGTGCCAGTAGCCCCGACAGCCACAATTCACCCCTCCACTTT
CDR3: CASSPDSHNSPLHF

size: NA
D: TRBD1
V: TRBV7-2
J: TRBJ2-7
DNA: TGTGCCAGCAGCTCCCGGCAGGGGGCTAGGGAGCAGTACTTC
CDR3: CASSSRQGAREQYF

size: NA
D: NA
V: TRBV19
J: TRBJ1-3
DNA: TGTGCCAGTAGTGAAGGCTCTGGAAACACCATATATTTT
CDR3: CASSEGSGNTIYF

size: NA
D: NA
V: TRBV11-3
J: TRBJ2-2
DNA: TGTGCCAGCAGCTTAGTAAACACCGGGGAGCTGTTTTTT
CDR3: CASSLVNTGELFF

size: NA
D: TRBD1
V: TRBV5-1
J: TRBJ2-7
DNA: TGCGCCAGCAGCTTGGATAGACAGGGGTTAAGACGCGAGCAGTACTTC
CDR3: CASSLDRQGLRREQYF

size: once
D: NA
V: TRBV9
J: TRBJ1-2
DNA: TGTGCCAGCAGCGTAGGAGGGAAATACTATGGCTACACCTTC
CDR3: CASSVGGKYYGYTF

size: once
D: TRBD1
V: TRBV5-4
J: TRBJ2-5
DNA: TGTGCCAGCAGCAAGACAGGGGAAGAGACCCAGTACTTC
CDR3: CASSKTGEETQYF

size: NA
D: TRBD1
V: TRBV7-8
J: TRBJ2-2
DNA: TGTGCCAGCAGCGCGGGACAGGGTTACACCGGGGAGCTGTTTTTT
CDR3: CASSAGQGYTGELFF

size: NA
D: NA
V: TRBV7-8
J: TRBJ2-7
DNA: TGTGCCAGCAGCCTTACTCGGGTGAGCTCCTACGAGCAGTACTTC
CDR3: CASSLTRVSSYEQYF

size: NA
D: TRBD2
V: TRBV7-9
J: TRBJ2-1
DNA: TGTGCCAGCAGCTTAGCGCGGGCTAGCGGGAGGGCCTATGAGCAGTTCTTC
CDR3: CASSLARASGRAYEQFF

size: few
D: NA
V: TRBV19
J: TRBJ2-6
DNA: TGTGCCAGTAGTCGCCCGACGAGCCGCTCTGGGGCCAACGTCCTGACTTTC
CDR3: CASSRPTSRSGANVLTF

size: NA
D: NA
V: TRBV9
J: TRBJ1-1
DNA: TGTGCCAGCAGCGTAGGATCCCACCTTAACACTGAAGCTTTCTTT
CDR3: CASSVGSHLNTEAFF

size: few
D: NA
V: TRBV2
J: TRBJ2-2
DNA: TGTGCCAGCAGCGCCCTAGCGATCCCCGGGGAGCTGTTTTTT
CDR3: CASSALAIPGELFF

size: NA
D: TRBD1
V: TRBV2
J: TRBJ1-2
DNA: TGTGCCAGCAGGGGGACAGGGGACGGCGGCTACACCTTC
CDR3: CASRGTGDGGYTF

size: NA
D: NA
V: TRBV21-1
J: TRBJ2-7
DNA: TGTGCCAGCAGTAGACCGGGACAGGGTCTCTACGAGCAGTACTTC
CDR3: CASSRPGQGLYEQYF